These T cell receptor beta chains were read from a single sample in a study of T cells in Graves' hyperthyroidism and ophthalmopathy. TCRdb itself ran the multiplex PCR reads through MiXCR, one entry per CDR3 protein. The sample lists 250,000 to 300,000 distinct CDR3 sequences, around a fifth seen once, with about 40% in the top ten. The sequenced material came from blood. The source of these receptors is a man in his forties or fifties with Graves' ophthalmopathy. CDR3s include the opening cysteine and the closing phenylalanine or tryptophan. The order of the fields is CDR3 protein, J gene, V gene, D gene. A D gene is named only where the DNA matches it firmly.

cdr3_aa: CASSPGLSNTEAFF; j_call: TRBJ1-1; v_call: TRBV6-1; d_call: -
cdr3_aa: CASSSITLLSGSGDEQFF; j_call: TRBJ2-1; v_call: TRBV27; d_call: TRBD2
cdr3_aa: CASSGTGATNEKLFF; j_call: TRBJ1-4; v_call: TRBV5-1; d_call: TRBD1
cdr3_aa: CASSGVDYGYTF; j_call: TRBJ1-2; v_call: TRBV28; d_call: -
cdr3_aa: CASSYSGTGGQETQYF; j_call: TRBJ2-5; v_call: TRBV6-5; d_call: TRBD1
cdr3_aa: CASSIGKDPAHEQYF; j_call: TRBJ2-7; v_call: TRBV19; d_call: -
cdr3_aa: CAWSVAQRYTF; j_call: TRBJ1-2; v_call: TRBV30; d_call: -
cdr3_aa: CASSPSQGLAGVIDTQYF; j_call: TRBJ2-3; v_call: TRBV5-4; d_call: TRBD2
cdr3_aa: CSVAGTSDSYEQYF; j_call: TRBJ2-7; v_call: TRBV29-1; d_call: TRBD2
cdr3_aa: CASSLGGAFSTDTQYF; j_call: TRBJ2-3; v_call: TRBV5-1; d_call: -
cdr3_aa: CASSPGLAADSDTQYF; j_call: TRBJ2-3; v_call: TRBV9; d_call: TRBD2
cdr3_aa: CSARSQAPIYGYTF; j_call: TRBJ1-2; v_call: TRBV20-1; d_call: -
cdr3_aa: CAISESTGYGYTF; j_call: TRBJ1-2; v_call: TRBV10-3; d_call: -
cdr3_aa: CASRLAGNYEQYF; j_call: TRBJ2-7; v_call: TRBV5-1; d_call: TRBD2
cdr3_aa: CASSSVVGQGYEQYF; j_call: TRBJ2-7; v_call: TRBV28; d_call: TRBD1
cdr3_aa: CASSQDSGHSNQPQHF; j_call: TRBJ1-5; v_call: TRBV4-1; d_call: -
cdr3_aa: CASSFGLREQYF; j_call: TRBJ2-7; v_call: TRBV5-1; d_call: -
cdr3_aa: CASSTDTGYTGELFF; j_call: TRBJ2-2; v_call: TRBV19; d_call: -
cdr3_aa: CSAKDGLAGVYEQYF; j_call: TRBJ2-7; v_call: TRBV20-1; d_call: TRBD2
cdr3_aa: CASSVGTGGQPQHF; j_call: TRBJ1-5; v_call: TRBV5-8; d_call: TRBD1
cdr3_aa: CASSLMGGGTDTQYF; j_call: TRBJ2-3; v_call: TRBV5-1; d_call: -
cdr3_aa: CASSVRAFSSVEFF; j_call: TRBJ2-1; v_call: TRBV9; d_call: -